This T cell receptor beta chain stems from a study of T cell responses to AZD1222 COVID-19 vaccine. Study results and caveats: Epitopes outside B.1.351 and B.1.1.7 mutated regions reportedly drew nearly half of spike TCRs.

After removal of 5 bases from V and 5 bases from J, the junction contained 3 bases not matched to a gene. CDR3 length: 15 amino acids. The germline CDR1 and CDR2 sequences are SGHTA and FQGNSA. In its sample, this clone was seen once. What it binds is unknown. Produced via immunoSEQ multiplex PCR; TCRdb's table is partial and in-frame only. The data show 85,000 to 120,000 clones, 84% seen once. Sample: peripheral blood, taken on day 0 of AZD1222 vaccination. The sequence was collected from an adult in good health. The genes are TRBV7-2 and TRBJ2-1; TRBD2 aligns across 13 bases. In nucleotides, the CDR3 is TGTGCCAGCAGCCAGGGACTAGCGGGAAACAATGAGCAGTTCTTC. Protein product: CASSQGLAGNNEQFF.